The rows below give T cell receptor beta chains drawn from one sample of a study of metastatic and nonmetastatic thyroid tumors. TCRdb reanalyzed the PCR reads via MiXCR. This sample carries approximately 19,000 clones, under 45% of them seen once, and the ten largest clones take roughly 24%. Sequenced: tumor tissue. The receptors were gathered from a female donor with papillary thyroid cancer or a benign thyroid nodule (not recorded which). Some clones in this sample may be carry-over from other donors' samples. CDR3s include the opening cysteine and the closing phenylalanine or tryptophan. The D gene is left open where the match is weak. Clone size is not always given. Where it is, it says once, few, many or a class for expanded clones.

V gene: TRBV20-1; D gene: NA; J gene: TRBJ2-7; clone size: NA; CDR3 DNA: TGCAGTGCTAGCCGTCAGGACTCCTACGAGCAGTACTTC; CDR3 protein: CSASRQDSYEQYF
V gene: TRBV12-3/TRBV12-4; D gene: NA; J gene: TRBJ2-7; clone size: NA; CDR3 DNA: TGTGCCAGCACCGGGAACTCCTACGAGCAGTACTTC; CDR3 protein: CASTGNSYEQYF
V gene: TRBV11-2; D gene: TRBD1; J gene: TRBJ1-4; clone size: NA; CDR3 DNA: TGTGCCAGCAGCTCCGACGAGAGGGGGCGGACTAATGAAAAACTGTTTTTT; CDR3 protein: CASSSDERGRTNEKLFF
V gene: TRBV9; D gene: NA; J gene: TRBJ1-6; clone size: NA; CDR3 DNA: TGTGCCAGCAGCCTCCCCGGGACAACGGGTTCACCCCTCCACTTT; CDR3 protein: CASSLPGTTGSPLHF
V gene: TRBV20-1; D gene: NA; J gene: TRBJ1-5; clone size: NA; CDR3 DNA: TGCAGTGCTAGAGATTCGGGGGTCGGCAATCAGCCCCAGCATTTT; CDR3 protein: CSARDSGVGNQPQHF
V gene: TRBV12-3/TRBV12-4; D gene: TRBD2; J gene: TRBJ2-3; clone size: NA; CDR3 DNA: TGTGCCAGCAGGCTGCGGGAGTCGGGCACAGATACGCAGTATTTT; CDR3 protein: CASRLRESGTDTQYF
V gene: TRBV19; D gene: NA; J gene: TRBJ1-1; clone size: few; CDR3 DNA: TGTGCCAGTAGTGACTGGACACGCTCTGAAGCTTTCTTT; CDR3 protein: CASSDWTRSEAFF
V gene: TRBV18; D gene: NA; J gene: TRBJ1-4; clone size: NA; CDR3 DNA: TGTGCCAGCTCACCAACTCCTAACGAAAAACTGTTTTTT; CDR3 protein: CASSPTPNEKLFF
V gene: TRBV7-3; D gene: NA; J gene: TRBJ1-1; clone size: NA; CDR3 DNA: TGTGCCAGCAGCTCACAGGGGAACACTGAAGCTTTCTTT; CDR3 protein: CASSSQGNTEAFF
V gene: TRBV11-2; D gene: NA; J gene: TRBJ2-7; clone size: NA; CDR3 DNA: TGTGCCAGCAGCTTATCGACAGACTCCTACGAGCAGTACTTC; CDR3 protein: CASSLSTDSYEQYF
V gene: TRBV6-5; D gene: TRBD2; J gene: TRBJ2-1; clone size: NA; CDR3 DNA: TGTGCCAGCAGTATGCTACCGGGGGGAATTCCTAACAATGAGCAGTTCTTC; CDR3 protein: CASSMLPGGIPNNEQFF
V gene: TRBV28; D gene: NA; J gene: TRBJ2-7; clone size: few; CDR3 DNA: TGTGCCAACAGTCCGGAGACAGGGAGGCAGCTTCAGTACTTC; CDR3 protein: CANSPETGRQLQYF
V gene: TRBV7-9; D gene: NA; J gene: TRBJ1-2; clone size: NA; CDR3 DNA: TGTGCCAGCAGCTCCTATTGGGACCCTTATGGCTACACCTTC; CDR3 protein: CASSSYWDPYGYTF
V gene: TRBV2; D gene: NA; J gene: TRBJ2-5; clone size: NA; CDR3 DNA: TGTGCCACCAGTGTGAGGGCCGGGGGGCACCGTTCTGGTAAACAAGAGACCCAGTACTTC; CDR3 protein: CATSVRAGGHRSGKQETQYF
V gene: TRBV6-1; D gene: NA; J gene: TRBJ2-2; clone size: few; CDR3 DNA: TGTGCCAGCATAAAAAGCGGGTCGAACACCGGGGAGCTGTTTTTT; CDR3 protein: CASIKSGSNTGELFF
V gene: TRBV6-5; D gene: TRBD1; J gene: TRBJ1-2; clone size: NA; CDR3 DNA: TGTGCCAGCAGTTACGTCAGGACAGGGGGGACCTATGGCTACACCTTC; CDR3 protein: CASSYVRTGGTYGYTF
V gene: TRBV6-1; D gene: TRBD1; J gene: TRBJ1-6; clone size: NA; CDR3 DNA: TGTGCCAGCAGTCCCGACAGGGTTGATAATTCACCCCTCCACTTT; CDR3 protein: CASSPDRVDNSPLHF
V gene: TRBV19; D gene: NA; J gene: TRBJ1-6; clone size: NA; CDR3 DNA: TGTGCCAGTAGGGTCTCTGGGCACCATAATTCACCCCTCCACTTT; CDR3 protein: CASRVSGHHNSPLHF
V gene: TRBV6-2/TRBV6-3; D gene: NA; J gene: TRBJ1-2; clone size: NA; CDR3 DNA: TGTGCCATTACAACGCGGTTGGTCTATGGCTACACCTTC; CDR3 protein: CAITTRLVYGYTF
V gene: TRBV7-9; D gene: NA; J gene: TRBJ1-2; clone size: NA; CDR3 DNA: TGTGCCAGCAGCTTGCCGGGTAACTATGGCTACACCTTC; CDR3 protein: CASSLPGNYGYTF
V gene: TRBV27; D gene: TRBD1; J gene: TRBJ1-4; clone size: few; CDR3 DNA: TGTGCCAGCCGTAGTTTGGGACAGGGGTTGGGAACTAATGAAAAACTGTTTTTT; CDR3 protein: CASRSLGQGLGTNEKLFF
V gene: TRBV27; D gene: NA; J gene: TRBJ2-7; clone size: few; CDR3 DNA: TGTGCCAGCAGGCTTCACGACCGACTAGGTCCCAACGAGCAGTACTTC; CDR3 protein: CASRLHDRLGPNEQYF
V gene: TRBV30; D gene: NA; J gene: TRBJ1-2; clone size: NA; CDR3 DNA: TGTGCCTGGAGTCCTCCAGGGTATGGCTACACCTTC; CDR3 protein: CAWSPPGYGYTF
V gene: TRBV6-2/TRBV6-3; D gene: NA; J gene: TRBJ2-7; clone size: hyperexpanded; CDR3 DNA: TGTGCCAGCAGTTCAGGCCGGTACGAGCAGTACTTC; CDR3 protein: CASSSGRYEQYF
V gene: TRBV5-6; D gene: NA; J gene: TRBJ2-1; clone size: NA; CDR3 DNA: TGTGCCAGCACCGGAGCCGAGGAGCAGTTCTTC; CDR3 protein: CASTGAEEQFF
V gene: TRBV12-3/TRBV12-4; D gene: NA; J gene: TRBJ1-4; clone size: NA; CDR3 DNA: TGTGCCAGCAGTTTCGGTCAGAGAGATGAAAAACTGTTTTTT; CDR3 protein: CASSFGQRDEKLFF
V gene: TRBV11-2; D gene: NA; J gene: TRBJ1-5; clone size: NA; CDR3 DNA: TGTGCCAGCAGCGGAGGGGGGAGAACGGGCAATCAGCCCCAGCATTTT; CDR3 protein: CASSGGGRTGNQPQHF
V gene: TRBV5-1; D gene: NA; J gene: TRBJ1-1; clone size: once; CDR3 DNA: TGCGCCAGCAGCCCCATGGGCAACACTGAAGCTTTCTTT; CDR3 protein: CASSPMGNTEAFF
V gene: TRBV6-8; D gene: NA; J gene: TRBJ2-1; clone size: few; CDR3 DNA: TGTGCCAGACGCGTGGCAGGGGAATACCCCTCGGATGAGCAGTTCTTC; CDR3 protein: CARRVAGEYPSDEQFF
V gene: TRBV7-8; D gene: NA; J gene: TRBJ1-2; clone size: few; CDR3 DNA: TGTGCCAGCAGCTTCCTGGACTATGGCTACACCTTC; CDR3 protein: CASSFLDYGYTF
V gene: TRBV5-5; D gene: TRBD2; J gene: TRBJ2-1; clone size: NA; CDR3 DNA: TGTGCCAGCAGCCCGCCGGGACTAGCGGGGGGCAGCTCCTACAATGAGCAGTTCTTC; CDR3 protein: CASSPPGLAGGSSYNEQFF
V gene: TRBV6-1; D gene: NA; J gene: TRBJ1-2; clone size: few; CDR3 DNA: TGTGCCAGCAGTGACAACTATGGCTACACCTTC; CDR3 protein: CASSDNYGYTF
V gene: TRBV5-1; D gene: TRBD2; J gene: TRBJ2-5; clone size: NA; CDR3 DNA: TGCGCCAGCAGCTTAAGCGGGAGGGGTTCTCAAGAGACCCAGTACTTC; CDR3 protein: CASSLSGRGSQETQYF
V gene: TRBV28; D gene: TRBD1; J gene: TRBJ1-1; clone size: few; CDR3 DNA: TGTGCCAGCAGTATAGGGACAGGGGGGACGAACACTGAAGCTTTCTTT; CDR3 protein: CASSIGTGGTNTEAFF
V gene: TRBV9; D gene: NA; J gene: TRBJ2-2; clone size: once; CDR3 DNA: TGTGCCAGCAGCGTAAACGGGGTCAGCACCGGGGAGCTGTTTTTT; CDR3 protein: CASSVNGVSTGELFF
V gene: TRBV27; D gene: NA; J gene: TRBJ1-6; clone size: NA; CDR3 DNA: TGTGCCAGCAGTTTACGGGGCGCAGAGAGCTCCTATAATTCACCCCTCCACTTT; CDR3 protein: CASSLRGAESSYNSPLHF
V gene: TRBV12-3/TRBV12-4; D gene: NA; J gene: TRBJ2-5; clone size: NA; CDR3 DNA: TGTGCCAGCAGGCCCCCCGGGCACCGGGAGACCCAGTACTTC; CDR3 protein: CASRPPGHRETQYF
V gene: TRBV30; D gene: NA; J gene: TRBJ2-7; clone size: NA; CDR3 DNA: TGTGCCTGGAGTGTCGGCTACCTGGTTGACTACGAGCAGTACTTC; CDR3 protein: CAWSVGYLVDYEQYF
V gene: TRBV28; D gene: NA; J gene: TRBJ2-7; clone size: NA; CDR3 DNA: TGTGCCAGCAGGACGGACGATGTCCTCTACGAGCAGTACTTC; CDR3 protein: CASRTDDVLYEQYF
V gene: TRBV11-2; D gene: NA; J gene: TRBJ2-7; clone size: NA; CDR3 DNA: TGTGCCAGCAGCTTAGAAAGGGGTTTTGGGGGCGAGCAGTACTTC; CDR3 protein: CASSLERGFGGEQYF
V gene: TRBV11-2; D gene: NA; J gene: TRBJ1-2; clone size: NA; CDR3 DNA: TGTGCCAGCAGCTCAAAACTAGGAGGAGTGGTCTATGGCTACACCTTC; CDR3 protein: CASSSKLGGVVYGYTF
V gene: TRBV11-2; D gene: NA; J gene: TRBJ1-2; clone size: NA; CDR3 DNA: TGTGCCAGCAGCTTAGATCCGGAAGATCTTAACTATGGCTACACCTTC; CDR3 protein: CASSLDPEDLNYGYTF
V gene: TRBV24-1; D gene: NA; J gene: TRBJ1-3; clone size: few; CDR3 DNA: TGTGCCACCAGTCCAGGAGGACACACCATATATTTT; CDR3 protein: CATSPGGHTIYF
V gene: TRBV6-1; D gene: NA; J gene: TRBJ1-2; clone size: NA; CDR3 DNA: TGTGCCAGCAGCCGGGCCGGCCGAAACTATGGCTACACCTTC; CDR3 protein: CASSRAGRNYGYTF
V gene: TRBV6-1; D gene: NA; J gene: TRBJ2-6; clone size: few; CDR3 DNA: TGTGCCAGCAGTGGGAGCGGAACTCCCTCTGGGGCCAACGTCCTGACTTTC; CDR3 protein: CASSGSGTPSGANVLTF
V gene: TRBV25-1; D gene: NA; J gene: TRBJ1-2; clone size: few; CDR3 DNA: TGTGCCAGCAGTCCCGGGACCAATTATGGCTACACCTTC; CDR3 protein: CASSPGTNYGYTF
V gene: TRBV28; D gene: NA; J gene: TRBJ2-7; clone size: NA; CDR3 DNA: TGTGCCAGCAGTAAATACTACGAGCAGTACTTC; CDR3 protein: CASSKYYEQYF
V gene: TRBV4-1; D gene: NA; J gene: TRBJ1-1; clone size: NA; CDR3 DNA: TGCGCCAGCACCCGGACAGAGAACACTGAAGCTTTCTTT; CDR3 protein: CASTRTENTEAFF
V gene: TRBV28; D gene: NA; J gene: TRBJ2-7; clone size: NA; CDR3 DNA: TGTGCCAGCAGTTTAAACCGGCGGATCTCCTCCTACGAGCAGTACTTC; CDR3 protein: CASSLNRRISSYEQYF
V gene: TRBV2; D gene: NA; J gene: TRBJ1-1; clone size: few; CDR3 DNA: TGTGCCAGCAGTCGGACGCATCGGGAAGCTTTCTTT; CDR3 protein: CASSRTHREAFF
V gene: TRBV12-5; D gene: NA; J gene: TRBJ2-3; clone size: NA; CDR3 DNA: TGTGCTAGTGGTTTGGGGGGGACGGCGCTGGATACGCAGTATTTT; CDR3 protein: CASGLGGTALDTQYF
V gene: TRBV20-1; D gene: TRBD2; J gene: TRBJ2-7; clone size: NA; CDR3 DNA: TGCAGTGCTCAGGGGACTAGCGGAGTGAGCTCCTACGAGCAGTACTTC; CDR3 protein: CSAQGTSGVSSYEQYF
V gene: TRBV12-3/TRBV12-4; D gene: TRBD1; J gene: TRBJ1-1; clone size: few; CDR3 DNA: TGTGCCAGCAGTTCAACCGGGACAGGGGTTGAAGCTTTCTTT; CDR3 protein: CASSSTGTGVEAFF
V gene: TRBV4-3; D gene: TRBD2; J gene: TRBJ2-2; clone size: NA; CDR3 DNA: TGCGCCAGCAGCCAAGATCGTAGCGGGAGTTACACCGGGGAGCTGTTTTTT; CDR3 protein: CASSQDRSGSYTGELFF